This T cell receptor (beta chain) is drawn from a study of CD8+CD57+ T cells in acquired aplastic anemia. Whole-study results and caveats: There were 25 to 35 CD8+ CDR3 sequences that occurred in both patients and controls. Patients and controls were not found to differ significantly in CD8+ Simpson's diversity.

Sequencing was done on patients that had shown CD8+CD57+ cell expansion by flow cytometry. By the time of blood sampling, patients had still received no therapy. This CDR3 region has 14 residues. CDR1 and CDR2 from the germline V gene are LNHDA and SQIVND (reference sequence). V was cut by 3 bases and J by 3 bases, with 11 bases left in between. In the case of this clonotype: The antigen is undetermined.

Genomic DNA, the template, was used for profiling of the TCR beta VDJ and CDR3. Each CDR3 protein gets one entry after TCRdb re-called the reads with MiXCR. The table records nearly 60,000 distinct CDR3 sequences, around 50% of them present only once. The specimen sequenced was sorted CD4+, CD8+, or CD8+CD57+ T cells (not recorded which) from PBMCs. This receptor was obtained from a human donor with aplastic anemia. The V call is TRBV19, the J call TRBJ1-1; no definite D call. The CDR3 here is CASSILADYTEAFF. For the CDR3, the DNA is TGTGCCAGTAGTATTTTGGCGGATTACACTGAAGCTTTCTTT.